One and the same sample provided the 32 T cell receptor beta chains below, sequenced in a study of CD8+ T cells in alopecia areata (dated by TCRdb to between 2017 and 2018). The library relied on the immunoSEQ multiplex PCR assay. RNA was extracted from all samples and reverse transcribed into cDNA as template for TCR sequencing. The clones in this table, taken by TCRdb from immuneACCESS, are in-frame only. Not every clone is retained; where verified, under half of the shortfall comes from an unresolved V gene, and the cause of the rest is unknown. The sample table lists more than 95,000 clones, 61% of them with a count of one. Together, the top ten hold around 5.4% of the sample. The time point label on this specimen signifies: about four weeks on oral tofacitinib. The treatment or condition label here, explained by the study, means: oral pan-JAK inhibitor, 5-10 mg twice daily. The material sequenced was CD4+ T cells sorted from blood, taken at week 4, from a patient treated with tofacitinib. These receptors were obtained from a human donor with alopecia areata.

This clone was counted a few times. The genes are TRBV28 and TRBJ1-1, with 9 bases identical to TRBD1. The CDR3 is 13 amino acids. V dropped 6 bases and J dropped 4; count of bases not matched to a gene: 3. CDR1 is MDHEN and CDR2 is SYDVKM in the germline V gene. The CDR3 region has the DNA TGTGCCAGCAGGGGACAGGGCGGCACTGAAGCTTTCTTT. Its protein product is CASRGQGGTEAFF.

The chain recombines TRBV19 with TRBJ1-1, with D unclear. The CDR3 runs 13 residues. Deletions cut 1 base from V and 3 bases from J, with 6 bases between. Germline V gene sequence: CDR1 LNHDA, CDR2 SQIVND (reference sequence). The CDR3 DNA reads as TGTGCCAGTAGTATAGTCCGGGACACTGAAGCTTTCTTT. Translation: CASSIVRDTEAFF. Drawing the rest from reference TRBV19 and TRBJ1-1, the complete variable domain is DGGITQSPKYLFRKEGQNVTLSCEQNLNHDAMYWYRQDPGQGLRLIYYSQIVNDFQKGDIAEGYSVSREKKESFPLTVTSAQKNPTAFYLCASSIVRDTEAFFGQGTRLTVV.

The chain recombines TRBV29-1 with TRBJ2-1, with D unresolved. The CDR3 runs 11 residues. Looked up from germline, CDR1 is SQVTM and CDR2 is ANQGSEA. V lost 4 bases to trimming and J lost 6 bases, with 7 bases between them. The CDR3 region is CSVVEVNEQFF. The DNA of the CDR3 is TGCAGCGTTGTTGAGGTCAATGAGCAGTTCTTC.

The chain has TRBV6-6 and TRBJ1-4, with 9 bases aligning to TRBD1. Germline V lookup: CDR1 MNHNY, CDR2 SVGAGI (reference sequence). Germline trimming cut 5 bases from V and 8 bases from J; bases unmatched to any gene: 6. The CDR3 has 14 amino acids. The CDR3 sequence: CASSPQGAREKLFF. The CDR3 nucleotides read TGTGCCAGCAGTCCACAGGGGGCGAGAGAAAAACTGTTTTTT.

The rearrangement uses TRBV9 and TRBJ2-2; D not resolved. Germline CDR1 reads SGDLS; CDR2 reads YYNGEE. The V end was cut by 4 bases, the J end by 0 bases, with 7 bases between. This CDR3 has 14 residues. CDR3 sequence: CASSSRSNTGELFF. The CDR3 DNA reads TGTGCCAGCAGCTCTCGGTCGAACACCGGGGAGCTGTTTTTT.

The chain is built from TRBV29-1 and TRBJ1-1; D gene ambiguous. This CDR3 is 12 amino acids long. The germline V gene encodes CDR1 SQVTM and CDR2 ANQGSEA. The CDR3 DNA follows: TGCGCGTTTCAATCGGTACACACTGAAGCTTTCTTT. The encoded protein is CAFQSVHTEAFF.

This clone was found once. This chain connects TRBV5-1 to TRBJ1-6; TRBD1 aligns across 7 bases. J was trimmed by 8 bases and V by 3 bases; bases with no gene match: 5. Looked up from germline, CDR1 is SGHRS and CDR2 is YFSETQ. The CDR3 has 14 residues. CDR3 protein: CASSSGQTDSPLHF. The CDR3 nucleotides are TGCGCCAGCAGCTCGGGACAGACGGATTCACCCCTCCACTTT.

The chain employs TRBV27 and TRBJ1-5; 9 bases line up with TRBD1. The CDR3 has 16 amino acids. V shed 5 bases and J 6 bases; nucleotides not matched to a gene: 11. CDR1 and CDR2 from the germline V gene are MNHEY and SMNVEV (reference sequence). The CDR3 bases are TGTGCCAGCAGTCCACGGACAGGGGACTTTCGTCAGCCCCAGCATTTT. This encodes CASSPRTGDFRQPQHF.

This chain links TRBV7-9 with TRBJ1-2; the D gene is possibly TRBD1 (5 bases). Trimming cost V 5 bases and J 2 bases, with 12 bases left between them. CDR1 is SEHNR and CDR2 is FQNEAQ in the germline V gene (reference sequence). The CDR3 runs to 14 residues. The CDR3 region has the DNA TGTGCCAGCAGCCCCGTGGGGGGAAACTATGGCTACACCTTC. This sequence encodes CASSPVGGNYGYTF.

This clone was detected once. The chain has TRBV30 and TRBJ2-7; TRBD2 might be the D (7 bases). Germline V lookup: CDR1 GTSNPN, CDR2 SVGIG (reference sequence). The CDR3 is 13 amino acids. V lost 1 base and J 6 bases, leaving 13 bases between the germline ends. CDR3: CAWSDREGGEQYF. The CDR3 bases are TGTGCCTGGAGTGACAGGGAGGGCGGCGAGCAGTACTTC.

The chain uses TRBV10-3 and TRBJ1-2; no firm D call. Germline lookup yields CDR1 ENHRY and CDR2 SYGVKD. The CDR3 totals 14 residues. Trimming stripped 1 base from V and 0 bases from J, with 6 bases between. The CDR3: CAISEYTANYGYTF. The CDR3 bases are TGTGCCATCAGTGAGTATACAGCTAACTATGGCTACACCTTC.

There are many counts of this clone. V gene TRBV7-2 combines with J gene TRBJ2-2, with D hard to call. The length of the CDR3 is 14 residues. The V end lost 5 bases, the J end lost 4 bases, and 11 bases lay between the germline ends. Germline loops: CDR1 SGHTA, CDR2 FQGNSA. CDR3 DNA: TGTGCCAGCAGCCCGCAGACCCGCACCGGGGAGCTGTTTTTT. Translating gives CASSPQTRTGELFF.

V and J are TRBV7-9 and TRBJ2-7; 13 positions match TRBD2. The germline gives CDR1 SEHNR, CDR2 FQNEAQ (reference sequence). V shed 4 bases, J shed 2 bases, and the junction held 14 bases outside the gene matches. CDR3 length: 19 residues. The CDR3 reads CASSSPRRETSGRAYEQYF. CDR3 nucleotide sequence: TGTGCCAGCAGCTCCCCCCGTAGAGAAACTAGCGGGAGGGCCTACGAGCAGTACTTC.

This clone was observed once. The CDR3 here is CAWRGAGDRGPEQFF. For the CDR3, the DNA is TGTGCCTGGAGGGGAGCCGGAGACAGGGGGCCTGAGCAGTTCTTC. The rearrangement joins TRBV30 to TRBJ2-1, with 10 bases aligning to TRBD1. CDR1 and CDR2 (germline): GTSNPN, SVGIG (reference sequence). The CDR3 totals 15 residues. The junction had 11 bases not matched to a gene; V was cut back by 3 bases and J by 9 bases. Full variable domain (outside the CDR3, taken from reference TRBV30 and TRBJ2-1): SQTIHQWPATLVQPVGSPLSLECTVEGTSNPNLYWYRQAAGRGLQLLFYSVGIGQISSEVPQNLSASRPQDRQFILSSKKLLLSDSGFYLCAWRGAGDRGPEQFFGPGTRLTVL.

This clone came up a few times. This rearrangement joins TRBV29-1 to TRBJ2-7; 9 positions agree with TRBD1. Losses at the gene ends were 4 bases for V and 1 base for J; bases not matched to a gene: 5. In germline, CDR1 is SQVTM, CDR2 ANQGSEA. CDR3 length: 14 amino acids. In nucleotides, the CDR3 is TGCAGCGTTGTGAAAGGACAGGGGTCCTACGAGCAGTACTTC. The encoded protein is CSVVKGQGSYEQYF.

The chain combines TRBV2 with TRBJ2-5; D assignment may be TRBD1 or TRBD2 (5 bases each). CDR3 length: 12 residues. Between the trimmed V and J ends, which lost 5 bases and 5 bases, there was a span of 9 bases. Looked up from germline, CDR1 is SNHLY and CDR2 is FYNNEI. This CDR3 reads CASSNEGETQYF. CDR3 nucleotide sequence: TGTGCCAGCAGTAATGAGGGGGAGACCCAGTACTTC.

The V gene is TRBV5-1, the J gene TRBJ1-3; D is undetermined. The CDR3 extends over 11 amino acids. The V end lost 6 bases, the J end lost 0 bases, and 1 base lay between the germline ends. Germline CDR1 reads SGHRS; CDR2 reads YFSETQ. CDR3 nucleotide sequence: TGCGCCAGCATCTCTGGAAACACCATATATTTT. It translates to CASISGNTIYF.

This CDR3 reads CASSSGSVGTDTQYF. The CDR3 DNA reads as TGTGCCAGCAGTTCCGGATCAGTCGGCACAGATACGCAGTATTTT. V and J are TRBV28 and TRBJ2-3; D gene uncertain. Germline CDR1 is MDHEN and CDR2 is SYDVKM. V was cut by 4 bases and J by 1 base, with 12 bases left in between. The CDR3 spans 15 residues.

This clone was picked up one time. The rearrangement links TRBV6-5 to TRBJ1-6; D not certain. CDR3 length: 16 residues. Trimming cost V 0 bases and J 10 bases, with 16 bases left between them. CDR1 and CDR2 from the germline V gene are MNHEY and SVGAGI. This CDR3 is CASSYSRPGSVSPLHF. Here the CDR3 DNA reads TGTGCCAGCAGTTACTCGAGGCCAGGCTCGGTCTCACCCCTCCACTTT.

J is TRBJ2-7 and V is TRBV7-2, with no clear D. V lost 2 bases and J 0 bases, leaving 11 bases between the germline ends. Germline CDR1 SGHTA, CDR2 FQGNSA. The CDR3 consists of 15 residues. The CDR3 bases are TGTGCCAGCAGCTTATCAGGCGGCCTCTCCTACGAGCAGTACTTC. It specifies CASSLSGGLSYEQYF.

In nucleotides, the CDR3 is TGTGCCAGCAGGTCTCCAGCGCTAGCAGAAGATACGCAGTATTTT. This sequence encodes CASRSPALAEDTQYF. V and J are TRBV28 and TRBJ2-3; perhaps TRBD2 as D (5 bases). V shed 6 bases and J shed 5 bases, with 18 bases lying between them. The CDR3 runs 15 residues. Germline CDR1 reads MDHEN; CDR2 reads SYDVKM.

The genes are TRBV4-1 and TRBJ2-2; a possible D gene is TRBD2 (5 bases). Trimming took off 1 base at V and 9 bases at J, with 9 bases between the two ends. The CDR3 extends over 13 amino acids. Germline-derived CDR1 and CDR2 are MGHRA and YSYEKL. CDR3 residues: CASSQATIRELFF. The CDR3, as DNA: TGCGCCAGCAGCCAAGCGACTATACGGGAGCTGTTTTTT.

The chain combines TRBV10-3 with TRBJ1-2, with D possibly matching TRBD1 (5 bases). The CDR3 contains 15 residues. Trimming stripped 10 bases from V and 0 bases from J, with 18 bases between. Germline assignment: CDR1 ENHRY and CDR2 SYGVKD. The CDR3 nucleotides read TGTGCCACAAATCTCCAGGGTCAAGCTAACTATGGCTACACCTTC. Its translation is CATNLQGQANYGYTF.

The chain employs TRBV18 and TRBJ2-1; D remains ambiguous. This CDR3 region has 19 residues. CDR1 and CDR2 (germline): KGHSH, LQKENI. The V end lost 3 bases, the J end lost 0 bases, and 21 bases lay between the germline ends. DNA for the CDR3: TGTGCCAGCTCACCCTCGGACGGATTCCTAGAAGGCTCCTACAATGAGCAGTTCTTC. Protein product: CASSPSDGFLEGSYNEQFF. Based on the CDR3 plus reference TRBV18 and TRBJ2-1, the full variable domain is NAGVMQNPRHLVRRRGQEARLRCSPMKGHSHVYWYRQLPEEGLKFMVYLQKENIIDESGMPKERFSAEFPKEGPSILRIQQVVRGDSAAYFCASSPSDGFLEGSYNEQFFGPGTRLTVL.

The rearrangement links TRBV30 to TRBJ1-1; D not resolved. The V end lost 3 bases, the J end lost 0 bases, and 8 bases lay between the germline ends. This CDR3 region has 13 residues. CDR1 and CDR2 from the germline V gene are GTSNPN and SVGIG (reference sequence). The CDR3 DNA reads TGTGCCTGGAGAAGGAGGGTGAACACTGAAGCTTTCTTT. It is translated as CAWRRRVNTEAFF.

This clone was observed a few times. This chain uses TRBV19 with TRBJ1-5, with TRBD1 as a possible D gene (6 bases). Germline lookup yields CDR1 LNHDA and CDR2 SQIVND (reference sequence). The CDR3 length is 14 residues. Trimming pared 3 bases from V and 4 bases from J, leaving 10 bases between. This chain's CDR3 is CASSIGQKNQPQHF. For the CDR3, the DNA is TGTGCCAGTAGTATTGGACAGAAAAATCAGCCCCAGCATTTT.

The CDR3 sequence: CASSLSSGYEQYF. The CDR3, as DNA: TGTGCCAGCAGCTTATCGTCGGGGTACGAGCAGTACTTC. The chain combines TRBV7-6 with TRBJ2-7; weak D call: TRBD2 (5 bases). V shed 2 bases and J shed 4 bases, with 9 bases lying between them. This CDR3 contains 13 residues. Germline V gene lookup returns CDR1 SGHVS and CDR2 FNYEAQ.

The DNA for the CDR3 is TGTGCCAGTACTGGGACAGTCTATGGCTACACCTTC. Translated, it gives CASTGTVYGYTF. The chain links TRBV19 to TRBJ1-2; TRBD1 matches 7 bases. Trimming took 7 bases from V and 4 from J; bases not matched to a gene: 3. The CDR3 has 12 amino acids. Looked up from germline, CDR1 is LNHDA and CDR2 is SQIVND (reference sequence).

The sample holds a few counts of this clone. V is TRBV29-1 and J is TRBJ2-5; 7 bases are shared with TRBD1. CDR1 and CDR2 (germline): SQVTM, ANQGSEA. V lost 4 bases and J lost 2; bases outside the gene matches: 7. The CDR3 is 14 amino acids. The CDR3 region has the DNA TGCAGCGTTGCCCTGGGACAGAGACAAGAGACCCAGTACTTC. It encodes CSVALGQRQETQYF.

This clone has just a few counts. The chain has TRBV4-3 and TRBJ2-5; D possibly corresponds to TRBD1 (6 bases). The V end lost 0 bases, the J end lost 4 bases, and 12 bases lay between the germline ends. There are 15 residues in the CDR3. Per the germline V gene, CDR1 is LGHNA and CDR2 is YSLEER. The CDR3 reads CASSQEGHQRETQYF. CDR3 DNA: TGCGCCAGCAGCCAAGAGGGACACCAGAGAGAGACCCAGTACTTC.

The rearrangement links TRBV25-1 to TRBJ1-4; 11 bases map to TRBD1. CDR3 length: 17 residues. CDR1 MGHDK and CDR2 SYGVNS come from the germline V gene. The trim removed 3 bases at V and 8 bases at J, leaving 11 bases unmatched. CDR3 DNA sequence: TGTGCCAGCAGTGAGGTCCCGGGACAGGGGGGGAACGAAAAACTGTTTTTT. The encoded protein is CASSEVPGQGGNEKLFF.

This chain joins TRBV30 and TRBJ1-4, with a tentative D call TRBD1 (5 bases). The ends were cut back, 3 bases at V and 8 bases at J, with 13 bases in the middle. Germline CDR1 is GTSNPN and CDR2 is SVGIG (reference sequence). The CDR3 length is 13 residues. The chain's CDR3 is CAWRLDNDEKLFF. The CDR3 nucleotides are TGTGCCTGGAGATTGGACAATGACGAAAAACTGTTTTTT.